This is a list of T cell receptor beta chains from one sample in a study of naive and memory T cell subsets. One entry per CDR3 protein results from TCRdb running MiXCR on the UMI-ligation and nested PCR reads. The data show some 82,000 distinct CDR3 sequences, 10% to 12% seen once. What was sequenced was naive CD4+ T cells from blood. Receptor source: a human donor in good health. Each CDR3 is given with its conserved first and last residue. Fields, in order: V gene, J gene, clone size, D gene, CDR3 DNA, CDR3 protein. A D gene is named only where the DNA matches it firmly. Clone size is not always given. Where it is, it says once, few, many or a class for expanded clones.

V: TRBV7-8; J: TRBJ2-3; size: -; D: TRBD2; DNA: TGTGCCAGCAGCCCACGTAGGAGCGGGGGGATCTTCAGCGTAACAGATACGCAGTATTTT; CDR3: CASSPRRSGGIFSVTDTQYF
V: TRBV7-2; J: TRBJ2-1; size: few; D: TRBD2; DNA: TGTGCCAGCAGCTTAGCGGTAGCGGGGGCTGTGGACAATGAGCAGTTCTTC; CDR3: CASSLAVAGAVDNEQFF
V: TRBV5-1; J: TRBJ2-7; size: few; D: -; DNA: TGCGCCAGCAGCCCCACAACCCAATTCACCGGGACAAAAACGTCCTACGAGCAGTACTTC; CDR3: CASSPTTQFTGTKTSYEQYF
V: TRBV28; J: TRBJ1-2; size: -; D: TRBD1; DNA: TGTGCCAGAGACGGACAGGGTGAGATCGGGGATGGCTACACCTTC; CDR3: CARDGQGEIGDGYTF
V: TRBV4-2; J: TRBJ1-3; size: -; D: -; DNA: TGTGCCAGCAGCCAAGAGGTGGGGGCGGCGAGCTCTGGAAACACCATATATTTT; CDR3: CASSQEVGAASSGNTIYF
V: TRBV20-1; J: TRBJ2-5; size: few; D: -; DNA: TGCAGTGCTAGAGTATCTCATTCGTGGACCCAGTACTTC; CDR3: CSARVSHSWTQYF
V: TRBV6-1; J: TRBJ1-4; size: many; D: -; DNA: TGTGCCAGCAGAGCGGACGGGGCCACTAATGAAAAACTGTTTTTT; CDR3: CASRADGATNEKLFF
V: TRBV7-2; J: TRBJ2-7; size: -; D: TRBD2; DNA: TGTGCCAGCAGGTTAGGAGGCGGGGGGCGAATTACCTACGAGCAGTACTTC; CDR3: CASRLGGGGRITYEQYF
V: TRBV9; J: TRBJ2-3; size: many; D: -; DNA: TGTGCCAGCAGCTCTCGATACCTAGATACGCAGTATTTT; CDR3: CASSSRYLDTQYF
V: TRBV2; J: TRBJ1-2; size: -; D: -; DNA: TGTGCCAGCGGGTTGGGCTACACCTTC; CDR3: CASGLGYTF
V: TRBV7-2; J: TRBJ1-5; size: -; D: -; DNA: TGTGCCAGCGGGGAACCCAATCAGCCCCAGCATTTT; CDR3: CASGEPNQPQHF
V: TRBV7-3; J: TRBJ2-1; size: few; D: -; DNA: TGTGCCAGCAGCTTCATGCCGGTGGGTAGTCTCGATGAGCAGTTCTTC; CDR3: CASSFMPVGSLDEQFF
V: TRBV6-6; J: TRBJ2-3; size: -; D: -; DNA: TGTGCCAGCAGTTACCTGTCAGACACAGATACGCAGTATTTT; CDR3: CASSYLSDTDTQYF
V: TRBV5-6; J: TRBJ1-3; size: -; D: -; DNA: TGTGCCAGCAGCTTGGGGCTTGGTTCAGGGTCTGGAAACACCATATATTTT; CDR3: CASSLGLGSGSGNTIYF